This T cell receptor (beta chain) derives from a study of beta chain features in type 1 diabetes. General study findings and limits: Type 1 diabetes patients showed a moderate but significant shortening of TCRB CDR3s in all four CD4+ subsets.

A few counts support this clone. The antigen remains undetermined. The study reverse transcribed the entire isolated RNA, so it sequenced expressed TCRB transcripts. Profiled with immunoSEQ multiplex PCR; TCRdb holds only in-frame clones, not every one. The sample lists nearly 700,000 clones; around 15% were seen once. V gave up 4 bases and J gave up 3 bases, with 9 bases separating them. CDR1 and CDR2 (germline): GTSNPN, SVGIG (reference sequence). The CDR3 totals 13 residues. The origin of this receptor is a young man with type 1 diabetes. J is TRBJ1-4 and V is TRBV30; D not resolved. The sample taken for sequencing was naive CD4+ T cells from blood. CDR3 sequence reads: CAWTPLANEKLFF. The CDR3 bases are TGTGCCTGGACCCCTCTTGCTAATGAAAAACTGTTTTTT.